Presented here are 3 T cell receptor beta chains from one specimen sequenced in a study of identical twins' blood T cells. TCRdb re-called the 5' RACE reads through MiXCR, storing one row per CDR3 protein. The sample yields 300,000 to 400,000 distinct CDR3 sequences, roughly 27% seen once. Sequencing was performed on PBMCs. Receptor source: a woman aged 18-49 years in good health.

This clonotype was observed once. The rearrangement uses TRBV6-5 and TRBJ1-1, with a possible D match to TRBD1 (6 bases). This CDR3 is 16 amino acids long. V lost 5 bases and J 3 bases, leaving 19 bases between the germline ends. CDR1 is MNHEY and CDR2 is SVGAGI in the germline V gene. CDR3: CASSKGTTSAYTEAFF. The DNA of the CDR3 is TGTGCCAGCAGTAAAGGGACAACCTCGGCGTACACTGAAGCTTTCTTT.

This clonotype has a handful of counts. The chain joins TRBV10-3 to TRBJ2-4; tentatively, D is TRBD2 (5 bases). Trimming removed 4 bases from V and 0 bases from J, with 13 bases in between. The CDR3 length is 16 residues. Germline CDR1 reads ENHRY; CDR2 reads SYGVKD. The CDR3 region has the DNA TGTGCCATCAGTGGATCCGGGATCGAAGCCAAAAACATTCAGTACTTC. Residues: CAISGSGIEAKNIQYF.

This chain's CDR3 is CSARPGSSNQPQHF. CDR3 nucleotide sequence: TGCAGTGCTAGACCTGGGAGTAGCAATCAGCCCCAGCATTTT. This chain connects TRBV20-1 to TRBJ1-5; unclear D gene. Germline loops: CDR1 DFQATT, CDR2 SNEGSKA (reference sequence). CDR3 length equals 14 residues. Trimming stripped 2 bases from V and 0 bases from J, with 8 bases between.